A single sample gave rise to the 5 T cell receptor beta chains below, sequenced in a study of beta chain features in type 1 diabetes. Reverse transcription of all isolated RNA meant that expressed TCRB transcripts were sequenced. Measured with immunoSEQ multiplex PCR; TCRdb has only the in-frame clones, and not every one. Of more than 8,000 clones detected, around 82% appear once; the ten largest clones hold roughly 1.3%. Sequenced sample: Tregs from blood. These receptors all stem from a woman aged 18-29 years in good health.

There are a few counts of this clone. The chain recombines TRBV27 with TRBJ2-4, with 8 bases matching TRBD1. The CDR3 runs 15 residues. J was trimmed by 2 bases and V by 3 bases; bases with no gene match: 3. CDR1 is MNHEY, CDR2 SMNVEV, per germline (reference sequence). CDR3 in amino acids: CASSFQGAPKNIQYF. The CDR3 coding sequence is TGTGCCAGCAGTTTCCAGGGGGCCCCCAAAAACATTCAGTACTTC.

As DNA, the CDR3 is TGTGCCAGCAGACGACTAGCGGGGACGGATACGCAGTATTTT. Protein: CASRRLAGTDTQYF. The rearrangement links TRBV6-5 to TRBJ2-3, with 11 positions matching TRBD2. CDR3 length equals 14 residues. The germline gives CDR1 MNHEY, CDR2 SVGAGI. V trimming: 6 bases; J trimming: 6 bases; junction bases outside the gene matches: 5.

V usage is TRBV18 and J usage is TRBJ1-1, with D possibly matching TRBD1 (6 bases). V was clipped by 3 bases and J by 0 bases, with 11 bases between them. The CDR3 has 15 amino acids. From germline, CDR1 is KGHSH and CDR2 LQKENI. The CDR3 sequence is CASSPEGGLNTEAFF. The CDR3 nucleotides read TGTGCCAGCTCACCGGAGGGGGGGTTGAACACTGAAGCTTTCTTT.

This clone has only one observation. CDR3 nucleotides: TGTGCCAGCAGCCCAGCTAGGTCTTTGGTTTATTCACCCCTCCACTTT. It yields the protein CASSPARSLVYSPLHF. The V gene is TRBV7-9, the J gene TRBJ1-6; D gene ambiguous. The CDR3 spans 16 residues. V lost 5 bases to trimming and J lost 8 bases, with 19 bases between them. In germline, CDR1 is SEHNR, CDR2 FQNEAQ (reference sequence).

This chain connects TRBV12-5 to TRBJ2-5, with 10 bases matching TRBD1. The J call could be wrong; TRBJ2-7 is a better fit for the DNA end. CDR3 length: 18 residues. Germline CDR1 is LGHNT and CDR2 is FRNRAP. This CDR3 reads CASGLGQGAGKNSYEQYF. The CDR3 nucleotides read TGTGCTAGTGGTTTGGGACAGGGGGCTGGTAAAAACTCCTACGAGCAGTACTTC.